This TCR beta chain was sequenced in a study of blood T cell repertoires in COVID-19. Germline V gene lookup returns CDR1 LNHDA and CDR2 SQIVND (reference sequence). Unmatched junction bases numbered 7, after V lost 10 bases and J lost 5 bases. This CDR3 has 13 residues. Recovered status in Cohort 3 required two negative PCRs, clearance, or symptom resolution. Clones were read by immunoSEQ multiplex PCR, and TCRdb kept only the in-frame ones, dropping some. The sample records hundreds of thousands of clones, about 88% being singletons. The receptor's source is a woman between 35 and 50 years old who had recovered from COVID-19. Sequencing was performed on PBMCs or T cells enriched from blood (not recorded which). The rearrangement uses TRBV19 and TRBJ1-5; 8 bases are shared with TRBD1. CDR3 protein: CATSQDRDQPQHF. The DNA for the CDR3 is TGTGCCACCTCACAGGACAGGGATCAGCCCCAGCATTTT.